The following is a TCR beta chain sequence with its context. This PCR relied on a set of 60 Vbeta primers and 13 Jbeta primers. Clones were sequenced by immunoSEQ multiplex PCR, and TCRdb holds only the in-frame ones, with some missing. The table shows more than 120,000 clones, with around three quarters occurring only once. These data originate in a study of cytomegalovirus exposure and HLA in healthy donors. CDR1 and CDR2 from the germline V gene are SGHRS and YFSETQ. This CDR3 has 14 amino acids. Trimming removed 4 bases at V and 5 bases at J, with 12 bases between. V usage is TRBV5-1 and J usage is TRBJ1-4; perhaps TRBD1 as D (6 bases). The origin of this receptor is a woman aged 40 to 50 in good health and CMV-seropositive. The sequencing input was PBMCs. The CDR3 coding sequence is TGCGCCAGCAGCCCCCAGGGGCTAAATGAAAAACTGTTTTTT. As protein: CASSPQGLNEKLFF.